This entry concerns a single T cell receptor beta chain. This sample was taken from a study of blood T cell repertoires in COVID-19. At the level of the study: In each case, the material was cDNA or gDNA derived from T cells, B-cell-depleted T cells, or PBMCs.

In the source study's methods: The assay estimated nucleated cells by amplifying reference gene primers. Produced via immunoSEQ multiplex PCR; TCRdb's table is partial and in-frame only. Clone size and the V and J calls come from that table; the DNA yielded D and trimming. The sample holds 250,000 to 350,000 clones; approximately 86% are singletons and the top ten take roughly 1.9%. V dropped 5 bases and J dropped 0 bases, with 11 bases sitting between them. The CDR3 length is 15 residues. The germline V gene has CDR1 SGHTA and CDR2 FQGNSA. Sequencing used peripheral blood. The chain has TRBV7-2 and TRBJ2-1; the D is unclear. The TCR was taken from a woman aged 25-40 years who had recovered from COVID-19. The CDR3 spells CASSPRRNSYNEQFF. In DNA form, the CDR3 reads TGTGCCAGCAGCCCCCGGAGAAACTCCTACAATGAGCAGTTCTTC.